The 16 T cell receptor beta chains reported below all come from one sample, sequenced in a study of blood T cell repertoires in COVID-19. The method was immunoSEQ multiplex PCR; TCRdb's version includes in-frame clones alone and lacks a portion of them. The repertoire holds 12,000 or so clones, with 75% to 85% as singletons. Source material: peripheral blood. All receptors derive from a woman aged 55-69 years with acute or convalescent COVID-19.

The chain carries TRBV13 and TRBJ1-1; unclear D gene. Trimming removed 5 bases from V and 0 bases from J, with 10 bases in between. Germline CDR1 and CDR2: PRHDT and FYEKMQ (reference sequence). This CDR3 has 14 residues. This CDR3 is CASSDRDMNTEAFF. The CDR3 bases are TGTGCCAGCAGCGATCGGGATATGAACACTGAAGCTTTCTTT.

The V and J genes are TRBV28 and TRBJ1-2; D perhaps matches TRBD1 (5 bases). Germline loops: CDR1 MDHEN, CDR2 SYDVKM. V lost 1 base and J 2 bases, leaving 5 bases between the germline ends. The CDR3 has 13 amino acids. This CDR3 is CASSLSGNYGYTF. For the CDR3, the DNA is TGTGCCAGCAGTTTATCAGGGAACTATGGCTACACCTTC.

The chain combines TRBV21-1 with TRBJ2-5; TRBD2 is the table's D call and was not checked against the DNA. TRBV21-1 is shown as a pseudogene. The CDR3 has 11 residues. The CDR3 loop reads CASSTGETQYF. The CDR3, as DNA: TGTGCCAGCAGCACCGGGGAGACCCAGTACTTC.

The sample holds one count of this clone. The chain employs TRBV18 and TRBJ2-7; TRBD2 is a possible D gene (7 bases). The V gene's germline CDR1 is KGHSH and CDR2 LQKENI. This CDR3 comprises 14 residues. Trimming cost V 4 bases and J 3 bases, with 13 bases left between them. CDR3 sequence: CASSRRGGVYEQYF. The CDR3 nucleotides read TGTGCCAGCTCACGACGCGGGGGCGTCTACGAGCAGTACTTC.

The chain carries TRBV4-1 and TRBJ2-3; D remains unclear. The germline V and J ends were trimmed by 4 bases and 0 bases, with 11 bases remaining between them. The CDR3 is 15 residues long. CDR1 and CDR2 from the germline V gene are MGHRA and YSYEKL. The CDR3 protein is CASSLSPHSTDTQYF. The DNA of the CDR3 is TGCGCCAGCAGCCTTAGTCCCCATAGCACAGATACGCAGTATTTT.

The rearrangement uses TRBV28 and TRBJ2-7; TRBD1 matches at 8 bases. CDR1 and CDR2 from the germline V gene are MDHEN and SYDVKM. The CDR3 runs 13 residues. V shed 6 bases and J 7 bases; nucleotides not matched to a gene: 8. In DNA form, the CDR3 reads TGTGCCAGCAGAGGACAGGGATCTTGGGAGCAGTACTTC. Translated: CASRGQGSWEQYF. The full variable domain, completed using reference TRBV28 and TRBJ2-7, is DVKVTQSSRYLVKRTGEKVFLECVQDMDHENMFWYRQDPGLGLRLIYFSYDVKMKEKGDIPEGYSVSREKKERFSLILESASTNQTSMYLCASRGQGSWEQYFGPGTRLTVT.

Only a few counts were recorded for this clone. V gene TRBV3-1 (or the pseudogene TRBV3-2) combines with J gene TRBJ2-2; 8 bases map to TRBD1. The CDR3 is 19 amino acids. Germline trimming cut 0 bases from V and 3 bases from J; bases unmatched to any gene: 12. Per the germline V gene, CDR1 is LGHDT and CDR2 is YNNKEL (reference sequence). The CDR3 loop is CASSQEIPNRGFDTGELFF. The CDR3 nucleotides read TGTGCCAGCAGCCAAGAGATCCCGAACAGGGGGTTTGACACCGGGGAGCTGTTTTTT.

CDR3 coding DNA: TGTGCCAGTAGTATTCCCCAGGGGGAAGCTTTCTTT. This sequence encodes CASSIPQGEAFF. J is TRBJ1-1 and V is TRBV19, with a possible D match to TRBD1 (6 bases). Germline CDR1 LNHDA, CDR2 SQIVND (reference sequence). The V and J ends lost 3 bases and 8 bases respectively, with 10 bases between them. This CDR3 has 12 residues.

The rearrangement uses TRBV3-1 (or the pseudogene TRBV3-2) and TRBJ1-1; 9 bases are a match to TRBD1. Germline CDR1 and CDR2: LGHDT and YNNKEL (reference sequence). The CDR3 totals 13 residues. V lost 4 bases to trimming and J lost 11 bases; unmatched junction nucleotides: 8. CDR3 DNA sequence: TGTGCCAGCAGCCGTCCCGGGACAGGGAGGGCTTTCTTT. This encodes CASSRPGTGRAFF.

V gene TRBV4-2 combines with J gene TRBJ1-5; tentative D call: TRBD1 (5 bases). From germline, CDR1 is LGHNA and CDR2 YNFKEQ. The CDR3 sequence is 16 residues long. Between the trimmed V and J ends, which lost 0 bases and 6 bases, there was a span of 15 bases. CDR3 nucleotides: TGTGCCAGCAGCCAAGACCGGACACAACTGGGTCAGCCCCAGCATTTT. It is translated as CASSQDRTQLGQPQHF.

This clone was observed a single time. The gene calls are TRBV4-1 and TRBJ2-5; no firm D call. The CDR3 covers 14 residues. V was trimmed by 0 bases and J by 4 bases, leaving 9 bases between them. Germline V gene lookup returns CDR1 MGHRA and CDR2 YSYEKL. The CDR3: CASSQDAMRETQYF. CDR3 nucleotide sequence: TGCGCCAGCAGCCAAGATGCGATGAGAGAGACCCAGTACTTC.

The chain links TRBV7-2 to TRBJ1-1, with TRBD1 matching 7 bases. V dropped 6 bases and J dropped 0; count of bases not matched to a gene: 7. The CDR3 spans 15 residues. Germline V CDR1 and CDR2: SGHTA, FQGNSA. As DNA, the CDR3 is TGTGCCAGCAGACCGCGCGACAGGGTGAACACTGAAGCTTTCTTT. Its protein is CASRPRDRVNTEAFF. Full variable domain (rest looked up from reference TRBV7-2 and TRBJ1-1): GAGVSQSPSNKVTEKGKDVELRCDPISGHTALYWYRQSLGQGLEFLIYFQGNSAPDKSGLPSDRFSAERTGGSVSTLTIQRTQQEDSAVYLCASRPRDRVNTEAFFGQGTRLTVV.

The chain is built from TRBV7-9 and TRBJ2-3, with a weak D call TRBD2 (6 bases). The germline gives CDR1 SEHNR, CDR2 FQNEAQ (reference sequence). Trimming pared 6 bases from V and 2 bases from J, leaving 12 bases between. This CDR3 comprises 14 residues. This chain's CDR3 is CASSLRGTTDTQYF. CDR3 DNA: TGTGCCAGCAGTCTTCGGGGGACCACAGATACGCAGTATTTT.

J is TRBJ2-7 and V is TRBV5-6, with D tentatively TRBD1 (6 bases). Germline V gives CDR1 SGHDT, CDR2 YYEEEE. V was cut by 4 bases and J by 4 bases, with 12 bases left in between. The CDR3 length is 13 residues. The CDR3 spells CASSRKQGYEQYF. CDR3 nucleotides: TGTGCCAGCAGCAGAAAACAGGGTTACGAGCAGTACTTC.

This clone was seen a single time. The chain employs TRBV29-1 and TRBJ2-7; D gene ambiguous. From germline, CDR1 is SQVTM and CDR2 ANQGSEA. CDR3 length: 13 amino acids. Trimming took 1 base from V and 2 from J, leaving 9 bases between them. This chain's CDR3 is CSVEGANPYEQYF. In nucleotides, the CDR3 is TGCAGCGTTGAAGGAGCGAATCCCTACGAGCAGTACTTC.

V usage is TRBV6-1 and J usage is TRBJ2-7, with D perhaps matching TRBD2 (7 bases). CDR3 length: 16 residues. The germline gives CDR1 MNHNS, CDR2 SASEGT. V lost 2 bases, J lost 3 bases, and 17 bases lay in between. The CDR3 is CASSERGGLTNYEQYF. The CDR3, as DNA: TGTGCCAGCAGTGAAAGGGGGGGGTTAACAAACTACGAGCAGTACTTC.